The following is a T cell receptor beta chain sequence with its context. Repertoires were generated with immunoSEQ multiplex PCR, while TCRdb's copy carries only in-frame clones and drops some. The sample records 150,000 to 180,000 clones, approximately 80% being singletons. This entry belongs to a study of blood T cell repertoires in COVID-19. Per the germline V gene, CDR1 is LGHNA and CDR2 is YSLEER. Trimming removed 1 base from V and 9 bases from J, with 10 bases in between. This CDR3 is built from 13 residues. This chain connects TRBV4-3 to TRBJ2-1, with D hard to call. The receptor was isolated from a woman older than 75 with acute or convalescent COVID-19. The sample was peripheral blood. CDR3 in amino acids: CASSQAWRGEQFF. The CDR3 DNA sequence: TGCGCCAGCAGCCAAGCTTGGCGAGGTGAGCAGTTCTTC.